One T cell receptor beta chain is described in this entry. Antigen: not known. CDR3 length: 13 amino acids. Germline CDR1 DFQATT, CDR2 SNEGSKA (reference sequence). This sample was taken from a study of T cells expressing NK-cell markers. Background on the study: TCR beta repertoires came from sorted CD3+CD56+NKG2C+, CD3+CD56+NKG2C- and CD3+CD56-NKG2C+ T cells. Overall study results and limits: These clonotypes also led the CD3+CD56-NKG2C+ fraction in several donors. Of the CD8+ T cell pool in about 6 donors, about 1.0-7.0% was accounted for by dominant NKG2C+ clonotypes.

Scientists made TCR beta cDNA using 5'RACE template switching with UMIs. From its re-call of the 5' RACE reads, TCRdb lists each CDR3 protein once, without DNA. The sample features about 460,000 distinct CDR3 sequences, with over 1.3% in its top ten. The specimen was blood T cells: a sorted CD56 or NKG2C T cell subset, CD4+ or CD8+ T cells, or bulk PBMC T cells (not recorded which). This sequence was found in a woman aged 45-65 years in good health. The V gene is TRBV20-1, the J gene TRBJ2-1; lacking DNA, the TRBD2 call made by TCRdb goes unchecked. The CDR3 reads CSATRGLALEQFF.